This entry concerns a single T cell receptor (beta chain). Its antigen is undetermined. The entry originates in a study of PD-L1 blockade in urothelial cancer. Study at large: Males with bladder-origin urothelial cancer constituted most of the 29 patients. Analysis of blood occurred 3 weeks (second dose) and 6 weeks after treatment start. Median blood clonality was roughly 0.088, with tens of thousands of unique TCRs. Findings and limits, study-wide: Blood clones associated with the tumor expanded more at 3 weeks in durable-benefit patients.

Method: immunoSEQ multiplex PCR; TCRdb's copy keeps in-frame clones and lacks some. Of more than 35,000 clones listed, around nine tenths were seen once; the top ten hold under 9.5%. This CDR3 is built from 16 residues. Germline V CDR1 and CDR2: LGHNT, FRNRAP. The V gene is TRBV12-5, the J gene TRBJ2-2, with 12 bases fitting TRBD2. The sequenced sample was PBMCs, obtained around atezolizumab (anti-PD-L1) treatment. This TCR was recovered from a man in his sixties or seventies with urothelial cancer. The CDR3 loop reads CATRTSGVGGTGELFF. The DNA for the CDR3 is TGTGCGACCCGGACTAGCGGGGTGGGGGGGACCGGGGAGCTGTTTTTT.